The source of this T cell receptor beta chain is a study of identical twins. Study-wide points: With beta out-of-frame sequences, excess sharing by twins was weaker. Invariant MAIT and iNKT cells may have partly biased zero-insertion analyses.

TCRdb called the 5' RACE reads again in MiXCR, with one record for every CDR3 protein. This table holds 210,000 or so distinct CDR3 sequences, 7.5% found once. V lost 1 base, J lost 4 bases, and 9 bases lay in between. Looked up from germline, CDR1 is SGHAT and CDR2 is FQNNGV. The CDR3 runs to 14 residues. Comment on this clonotype: The antigen remains undetermined.

This sample was shared with a second study, whose subject was yellow fever vaccine responses in identical twins. From that paper: In identical twins, vaccine T cell responses appeared partly shared and partly individual.

The sequence was collected from a woman between 18 and 29 years old in good health. Sequencing used memory (CD45RO+) T cells sorted from blood. The rearrangement joins TRBV11-2 to TRBJ2-3; D is undetermined. The CDR3 DNA reads as TGTGCCAGCAGCTTAGTTGGTTCCCCAGATACGCAGTATTTT. It yields the protein CASSLVGSPDTQYF.